This entry lists 6 T cell receptor beta chains sequenced from one sample in a study of control samples from healthy donors and cancer patients. Assay: immunoSEQ multiplex PCR; the TCRdb copy retains only in-frame clones and omits some. The profile shows about 110,000 clones, about nine tenths of them singletons. The sequenced sample consisted of blood. Receptors originate from a human donor in good health. The donor label of this sample is uncertain.

J is TRBJ1-2 and V is TRBV19; 7 bases fit TRBD1. CDR1 is LNHDA and CDR2 is SQIVND in the germline V gene (reference sequence). Trimming cost V 7 bases and J 1 base; bases outside gene matches: 9. The CDR3 totals 15 residues. As DNA, the CDR3 is TGTGCCAGTACTAATTACAGGGGAGATAACTATGGCTACACCTTC. Translated, it gives CASTNYRGDNYGYTF.

This clone was counted a few times. V usage is TRBV9 and J usage is TRBJ2-1; perhaps TRBD2 as D (7 bases). Trimming pared 2 bases from V and 8 bases from J, leaving 17 bases between. Germline V gene lookup returns CDR1 SGDLS and CDR2 YYNGEE. The CDR3 consists of 15 residues. CDR3 coding DNA: TGTGCCAGCAGCGTCCGGGGGGCCCGTTGGGATGAGCAGTTCTTC. As protein: CASSVRGARWDEQFF.

This clone has a single count. CDR3 in DNA: TGTGCCAGCTCACAAGGGAGTTTTGAAGCTTTCTTT. This sequence encodes CASSQGSFEAFF. V and J are TRBV18 and TRBJ1-1; no definite D call. Trimming left V 4 bases short and J 7 bases short, with 10 bases between. Germline V gives CDR1 KGHSH, CDR2 LQKENI. The CDR3 totals 12 residues.

The chain is built from TRBV6-5 and TRBJ2-1; D possibly matches TRBD1 or TRBD2 (5 bases each). The CDR3 contains 13 residues. With 6 bases removed from V and 8 bases from J, the gap between germline ends came to 14 bases. The germline CDR1 and CDR2 sequences are MNHEY and SVGAGI. Here the CDR3 DNA reads TGTGCCAGCAGAGGGACGAGGTTCGATGAGCAGTTCTTC. Encoded protein: CASRGTRFDEQFF.

The genes are TRBV5-6 and TRBJ2-3, with no clear D. Deletions cut 6 bases from V and 4 bases from J, with 12 bases between. Germline lookup yields CDR1 SGHDT and CDR2 YYEEEE. This CDR3 spans 13 amino acids. This CDR3 is CASTVAFSDTQYF. DNA of the CDR3: TGTGCCAGCACGGTAGCTTTCTCAGATACGCAGTATTTT.

The chain is built from TRBV10-3 and TRBJ2-1; no reliable D call. Per germline, CDR1 ENHRY and CDR2 SYGVKD. The CDR3 runs to 13 residues. V lost 11 bases and J 8 bases, leaving 19 bases between the germline ends. This CDR3 reads CASTPQFFDEQFF. CDR3 nucleotides: TGTGCCTCTACACCACAGTTTTTCGATGAGCAGTTCTTC.